The 21 T cell receptor beta chains listed next were all sequenced from one sample in a study of blood T cell repertoires in COVID-19. Generated by immunoSEQ multiplex PCR, the TCRdb table keeps only in-frame clones and is missing some. The data show around 130,000 clones, with roughly four fifths seen just once and approximately 3% held by the top ten. Specimen: PBMCs or T cells enriched from blood (not recorded which). The receptors originated from a woman in her forties or fifties with acute COVID-19.

The rearrangement links TRBV19 to TRBJ1-1, with 7 bases fitting TRBD1. In germline, CDR1 is LNHDA, CDR2 SQIVND (reference sequence). Unmatched junction bases numbered 5, after V lost 6 bases and J lost 4 bases. The CDR3 has 13 residues. CDR3 region: CASRDRVATEAFF. The CDR3 DNA sequence: TGTGCCAGTAGAGACAGGGTTGCCACTGAAGCTTTCTTT.

The chain joins TRBV19 to TRBJ1-2; no reliable D call. V was pared by 3 bases and J by 5 bases, with 10 bases between. This CDR3 has 13 residues. The germline V gene has CDR1 LNHDA and CDR2 SQIVND (reference sequence). CDR3 protein: CASSMTREYGYTF. CDR3 coding DNA: TGTGCCAGTAGTATGACTCGGGAGTATGGCTACACCTTC.

The genes are TRBV19 and TRBJ1-4, with TRBD1 identical over 10 bases. From germline, CDR1 is LNHDA and CDR2 SQIVND (reference sequence). The CDR3 loop spans 15 amino acids. J gave up 6 bases and V 5 bases, and 6 bases lay outside the gene matches. CDR3 in amino acids: CASSASGTGDEKLFF. For the CDR3, the DNA is TGTGCCAGTAGTGCGTCCGGGACAGGGGATGAAAAACTGTTTTTT.

The chain is built from TRBV6-2 or TRBV6-3 and TRBJ2-1; 7 bases are a match to TRBD2. Looked up from germline, CDR1 is MNHEY and CDR2 is SVGEGT. The J segment lost 7 bases and the V segment lost 5 bases, leaving 11 bases of the junction unmatched. This CDR3 is 15 amino acids long. The CDR3, as DNA: TGTGCCAGCAGTACCCAAGCGGGATTGGGGAATGAGCAGTTCTTC. Translation: CASSTQAGLGNEQFF.

The rearrangement links TRBV19 to TRBJ1-3, with 7 bases matching TRBD1. Per the germline V gene, CDR1 is LNHDA and CDR2 is SQIVND (reference sequence). CDR3 size: 18 residues. V lost 4 bases, J lost 0 bases, and 12 bases stayed unmatched. CDR3 sequence: CASSKSGTANLSGNTIYF. In DNA form, the CDR3 reads TGTGCCAGTAGTAAGTCGGGGACAGCAAACCTCTCTGGAAACACCATATATTTT. The full variable domain, completed using reference TRBV19 and TRBJ1-3, is DGGITQSPKYLFRKEGQNVTLSCEQNLNHDAMYWYRQDPGQGLRLIYYSQIVNDFQKGDIAEGYSVSREKKESFPLTVTSAQKNPTAFYLCASSKSGTANLSGNTIYFGEGSWLTVV.

This sequence joins TRBV6-5 and TRBJ1-1; tentatively, D is TRBD1 (5 bases). CDR1 MNHEY and CDR2 SVGAGI come from the germline V gene. The CDR3 extends over 11 amino acids. Between the trimmed V and J ends, which lost 6 bases and 7 bases, there was a span of 9 bases. CDR3: CASRRQYEAFF. CDR3 nucleotides: TGTGCCAGCAGGCGACAGTATGAAGCTTTCTTT.

This chain links TRBV11-2 with TRBJ2-2; the D is unclear. The CDR3 runs 13 residues. Per the germline V gene, CDR1 is SGHAT and CDR2 is FQNNGV. V was trimmed by 3 bases and J by 6 bases, leaving 8 bases between them. CDR3 amino acids: CASSFLSSGELFF. CDR3 in DNA: TGTGCCAGCAGCTTTCTTAGTTCCGGGGAGCTGTTTTTT. The full variable domain, in which reference TRBV11-2 and TRBJ2-2 provide the parts outside the CDR3, is EAGVAQSPRYKIIEKRQSVAFWCNPISGHATLYWYQQILGQGPKLLIQFQNNGVVDDSQLPKDRFSAERLKGVDSTLKIQPAKLEDSAVYLCASSFLSSGELFFGEGSRLTVL.

The chain employs TRBV7-7 and TRBJ2-3; 10 positions agree with TRBD1. The CDR3 sequence is 15 residues long. Germline CDR1 reads SSHAT; CDR2 reads FNYEAQ (reference sequence). Unmatched junction bases numbered 5, after V lost 4 bases and J lost 4 bases. The CDR3, as DNA: TGTGCCAGCAGCTCCGGGACAGGGGTGGCAGATACGCAGTATTTT. It yields the protein CASSSGTGVADTQYF. The entire variable domain, with the rest obtained from reference TRBV7-7 and TRBJ2-3, is as follows: GAGVSQSPRYKVTKRGQDVTLRCDPISSHATLYWYQQALGQGPEFLTYFNYEAQPDKSGLPSDRFSAERPEGSISTLTIQRTEQRDSAMYRCASSSGTGVADTQYFGPGTRLTVL.

The chain is built from TRBV6-5 and TRBJ2-7, with 11 bases matching TRBD2. CDR1 and CDR2 (germline): MNHEY, SVGAGI. Trimming at V came to 6 bases and at J to 4 bases, leaving 8 bases not matched to a gene. The CDR3 is made up of 15 amino acids. The CDR3 loop reads CASSLAGGPPYEQYF. CDR3 sequence (DNA): TGTGCCAGCAGCTTAGCGGGAGGGCCCCCATACGAGCAGTACTTC.

The rearrangement links TRBV7-2 to TRBJ1-2; 9 bases are shared with TRBD1. Germline CDR1 is SGHTA and CDR2 is FQGNSA. The V segment lost 5 bases and the J segment 3 bases; nucleotides outside the gene matches: 7. This CDR3 region has 15 residues. The CDR3 reads CASSRSDRGDYGYTF. For the CDR3, the DNA is TGTGCCAGCAGCAGGTCGGACAGGGGTGACTATGGCTACACCTTC.

The chain joins TRBV2 to TRBJ1-1; 9 nucleotides line up with TRBD1. This CDR3 is built from 15 residues. CDR1 SNHLY and CDR2 FYNNEI come from the germline V gene. V trimming: 0 bases; J trimming: 1 base; junction bases outside the gene matches: 0. CDR3 coding DNA: TGTGCCAGCAGTGAAGCGGACAGGGGGAACACTGAAGCTTTCTTT. Residues: CASSEADRGNTEAFF. Based on the CDR3 plus reference TRBV2 and TRBJ1-1, the full variable domain is EPEVTQTPSHQVTQMGQEVILRCVPISNHLYFYWYRQILGQKVEFLVSFYNNEISEKSEIFDDQFSVERPDGSNFTLKIRSTKLEDSAMYFCASSEADRGNTEAFFGQGTRLTVV.

About this clone itself: Other DNA sequences from this sample encode an identical CDR3 as well. For the CDR3, the DNA is TGTGCCAGCAGTACTAGCGGGAGAGGTTCCTACAATGAGCAGTTCTTC. Its protein is CASSTSGRGSYNEQFF. V and J are TRBV28 and TRBJ2-1; 11 nucleotides agree with TRBD2. Trimming at V came to 5 bases and at J to 1 base, leaving 4 bases not matched to a gene. CDR1 and CDR2 (germline): MDHEN, SYDVKM. The CDR3 totals 16 residues.

This sequence joins TRBV11-3 and TRBJ2-7; perhaps TRBD2 as D (6 bases). The V end lost 5 bases, the J end lost 0 bases, and 8 bases lay between the germline ends. The CDR3 loop spans 13 amino acids. The germline V gene has CDR1 SGHNT and CDR2 YENEEA. The CDR3 protein is CASSGGTSYEQYF. The DNA of the CDR3 is TGTGCCAGCAGCGGCGGGACCTCCTACGAGCAGTACTTC.

This chain joins TRBV24-1 and TRBJ1-3, with TRBD1 matching 7 bases. The CDR3 sequence is 20 residues long. Losses at the gene ends were 5 bases for V and 0 bases for J; bases not matched to a gene: 18. Germline lookup yields CDR1 KGHDR and CDR2 SFDVKD. Here the CDR3 DNA reads TGTGCCACCAGTGCTACTCACTTCGGGACAGCTCATAGCTCTGGAAACACCATATATTTT. Translated: CATSATHFGTAHSSGNTIYF.

The V call is TRBV2, the J call TRBJ1-5; 7 nucleotides line up with TRBD1. V lost 6 bases to trimming and J lost 4 bases; unmatched junction nucleotides: 3. Germline V gene lookup returns CDR1 SNHLY and CDR2 FYNNEI. The CDR3 extends over 13 amino acids. The CDR3 bases are TGTGCCAGCAGAGGGACAGAAAATCAGCCCCAGCATTTT. Translation: CASRGTENQPQHF.

Only one count was recorded for this clone. The J gene is TRBJ2-5, the V gene TRBV9; D perhaps matches TRBD1 (6 bases). Between the trimmed V and J ends, which lost 1 base and 4 bases, there was a span of 11 bases. This CDR3 contains 14 residues. Germline-derived CDR1 and CDR2 are SGDLS and YYNGEE. CDR3 loop: CASSVSRGRETQYF. DNA for the CDR3: TGTGCCAGCAGCGTAAGCAGGGGAAGAGAGACCCAGTACTTC.

As DNA, the CDR3 is TGCGCCAGCAGCCAAGACCCCCCGGGACAGGGGGCGCGGGAAAAACTGTTTTTT. It yields the protein CASSQDPPGQGAREKLFF. The J gene is TRBJ1-4, the V gene TRBV4-3; the match to TRBD1 covers 12 bases. Per germline, CDR1 LGHNA and CDR2 YSLEER. V dropped 0 bases and J dropped 8; count of bases not matched to a gene: 10. The CDR3 consists of 18 residues.

This chain links TRBV4-3 with TRBJ2-4, with unresolved D. This CDR3 has 19 amino acids. Germline V gene sequence: CDR1 LGHNA, CDR2 YSLEER. The V gene lost 0 bases and the J gene lost 1 base, with 19 bases spanning the gap. CDR3 coding DNA: TGCGCCAGCAGCCAAGATCTTTGGCAGTATGACTCGGCCAAAAACATTCAGTACTTC. This encodes CASSQDLWQYDSAKNIQYF.

This clone appeared once. The genes are TRBV12-3 or TRBV12-4 and TRBJ1-4, with D unresolved. There are 13 residues in the CDR3. Trimming took off 5 bases at V and 8 bases at J, with 12 bases between the two ends. CDR3 protein: CASSRLLGEKLFF. As DNA, the CDR3 is TGTGCCAGCAGTCGGCTCCTGGGCGAAAAACTGTTTTTT.

This sequence joins TRBV12-3 or TRBV12-4 and TRBJ2-5, with D possibly TRBD2 on 5 matching bases. CDR3 size: 12 residues. Trimming removed 7 bases from V and 7 bases from J, with 13 bases in between. CDR3: CASTTRVGTQYF. The CDR3 DNA is TGTGCCAGCACCACGCGGGTTGGGACCCAGTACTTC.

This clone showed up just once. This chain links TRBV6-2 or TRBV6-3 with TRBJ2-5; 7 nucleotides agree with TRBD1. The germline V gene encodes CDR1 MNHEY and CDR2 SVGEGT. This CDR3 region has 14 residues. V dropped 6 bases and J dropped 6; count of bases not matched to a gene: 10. The CDR3 is CASSRGGPEKTQYF. In DNA, the CDR3 is TGTGCCAGCAGCCGAGGGGGCCCAGAGAAGACCCAGTACTTC.